One sample yielded the 15 T cell receptor beta chains listed below, sequenced in a study of cytomegalovirus exposure and HLA in healthy donors (dated by TCRdb to 2016 to 2017). The method behind the library was the immunoSEQ multiplex PCR assay. A mixture of 60 forward primers for TCR Vbeta segments and 13 reverse primers for TCR Jbeta segments was used in the multiplex PCR. The source is immuneACCESS, and TCRdb retained only in-frame sequences with V and J called. Part of the clones is not carried over; for the studies checked, unresolved V genes explain less than half of this, and the remainder is unexplained. This sample holds some 170,000 clones; about 80% were observed only once. The top ten constitute 6.3% of the sample. Sequencing input: PBMCs. These TCRs come from a man aged 40-55 years in good health and CMV-seropositive.

Details on this clone: In the same sample, other DNA sequences code for this CDR3. The chain recombines TRBV7-9 with TRBJ2-5; D remains unclear. Germline assignment: CDR1 SEHNR and CDR2 FQNEAQ (reference sequence). V dropped 6 bases and J dropped 0 bases, with 5 bases sitting between them. There are 12 residues in the CDR3. CDR3 residues: CASSRDQETQYF. The CDR3, as DNA: TGTGCCAGCAGTCGAGACCAAGAGACCCAGTACTTC.

The chain couples TRBV11-2 to TRBJ2-1; TRBD2 matches at 8 bases. V was clipped by 7 bases and J by 10 bases; unmatched bases: 9. Germline V gives CDR1 SGHAT, CDR2 FQNNGV. This CDR3 contains 13 residues. The CDR3 DNA is TGTGCCAGCAACATTGTCGGGAGGGGGGAGCAGTTCTTC. It specifies CASNIVGRGEQFF.

This chain joins TRBV11-3 and TRBJ2-7, with D perhaps TRBD1 (7 bases). The CDR3 spans 15 residues. The V gene lost 3 bases and the J gene lost 7 bases, with 19 bases spanning the gap. Per the germline V gene, CDR1 is SGHNT and CDR2 is YENEEA. For the CDR3, the DNA is TGTGCCAGCAGCTTGCTGGTTGACAGGGCGGGAGAGCAGTACTTC. This translates into CASSLLVDRAGEQYF.

This clone appeared once. CDR3 bases: TGTGCCAGCAGTGGGACAGGGAGTAATCAGCCCCAGCATTTT. This encodes CASSGTGSNQPQHF. This chain links TRBV2 with TRBJ1-5; TRBD1 matches 8 bases. Per germline, CDR1 SNHLY and CDR2 FYNNEI. V was pared by 4 bases and J by 4 bases, with 3 bases of the junction left unmatched. The CDR3 covers 14 residues.

This clone came up a few times. This sequence joins TRBV4-1 and TRBJ2-7, with D hard to call. The germline V gene has CDR1 MGHRA and CDR2 YSYEKL. Trimming removed 4 bases from V and 3 bases from J, with 13 bases in between. This CDR3 is built from 14 residues. In DNA form, the CDR3 reads TGCGCCAGCAGCCCCGGTGACGGAGTCTACGAGCAGTACTTC. It is translated as CASSPGDGVYEQYF.

There are a few counts of this clone. J is TRBJ1-2 and V is TRBV5-1, with TRBD1 as a possible D gene (5 bases). V dropped 2 bases and J dropped 7 bases, with 12 bases sitting between them. The germline V gene has CDR1 SGHRS and CDR2 YFSETQ. The CDR3 covers 13 residues. In nucleotides, the CDR3 is TGCGCCAGCAGCTTATGGCAGGGAGGTGGCTACACCTTC. Translating gives CASSLWQGGGYTF.

This clone is a singleton in its sample. The V and J genes are TRBV18 and TRBJ1-2, with D perhaps TRBD1 (5 bases). V lost 1 base, J lost 7 bases, and 13 bases lay in between. The CDR3 runs 14 residues. Germline V gene lookup returns CDR1 KGHSH and CDR2 LQKENI. The CDR3 nucleotides read TGTGCCAGCTCACCACTCCAGGGAAATCCTGGCTACACCTTC. Its protein product is CASSPLQGNPGYTF.

The table lists this clone with a few counts. The chain uses TRBV7-2 and TRBJ2-5, with 9 bases aligning to TRBD2. There are 14 residues in the CDR3. Germline V gene sequence: CDR1 SGHTA, CDR2 FQGNSA. The trim removed 7 bases at V and 2 bases at J, leaving 5 bases unmatched. Written as DNA, the CDR3 is TGTGCCAGCAATCGCGGGGGGGCACAAGAGACCCAGTACTTC. Amino acid sequence: CASNRGGAQETQYF.

The chain recombines TRBV5-6 with TRBJ2-7; weak D call: TRBD2 (6 bases). The CDR3 is 11 amino acids. Deletions cut 1 base from V and 7 bases from J, with 6 bases between. Germline loops: CDR1 SGHDT, CDR2 YYEEEE. Here the CDR3 reads CASSLREEQYF. DNA of the CDR3: TGTGCCAGCAGCTTGCGGGAGGAGCAGTACTTC.

This clone occurred a few times. The chain combines TRBV2 with TRBJ2-2; unclear D gene. V lost 4 bases and J 2 bases, leaving 11 bases between the germline ends. The CDR3 spans 15 residues. Looked up from germline, CDR1 is SNHLY and CDR2 is FYNNEI. As DNA, the CDR3 is TGTGCCAGCAGTGGCCGGGTCCTTAACACCGGGGAGCTGTTTTTT. This translates into CASSGRVLNTGELFF.

V gene TRBV5-1 combines with J gene TRBJ1-4, with a possible D match to TRBD1 (6 bases). The ends were cut back, 4 bases at V and 3 bases at J, with 10 bases in the middle. CDR1 is SGHRS, CDR2 YFSETQ, per germline. The CDR3 sequence is 14 residues long. The CDR3 coding sequence is TGCGCCAGCAGCCCCGACAGGCCTAATGAAAAACTGTTTTTT. Its translation: CASSPDRPNEKLFF.

The gene calls are TRBV5-1 and TRBJ1-6; TRBD1 agrees at 7 bases. The germline V gene has CDR1 SGHRS and CDR2 YFSETQ. The CDR3 runs to 15 residues. V shed 5 bases and J 5 bases; nucleotides not matched to a gene: 7. The CDR3 is CASRYLQGNNSPLHF. The CDR3 coding sequence is TGCGCCAGCAGGTACCTACAGGGGAATAATTCACCCCTCCACTTT.

The chain couples TRBV14 to TRBJ2-7; 9 bases fit TRBD2. The CDR3 totals 15 residues. Germline V gene sequence: CDR1 SGHDN, CDR2 FVKESK. After removal of 0 bases from V and 7 bases from J, the junction contained 7 bases not matched to a gene. CDR3 residues: CASSQDALAGREQYF. The CDR3 bases are TGTGCCAGCAGCCAAGATGCCCTAGCGGGGAGAGAGCAGTACTTC.

J is TRBJ2-1 and V is TRBV11-2; TRBD2 is a possible D gene (6 bases). CDR1 is SGHAT, CDR2 FQNNGV, per germline. This CDR3 contains 17 residues. V lost 0 bases to trimming and J lost 10 bases, with 22 bases between them. The CDR3 loop reads CASSLEWTAGDSGEQFF. The DNA of the CDR3 is TGTGCCAGCAGCTTAGAATGGACGGCCGGGGACTCTGGGGAGCAGTTCTTC.

The rearrangement links TRBV14 to TRBJ2-3; 7 bases line up with TRBD2. V gave up 1 base and J gave up 1 base; unmatched junction bases: 5. Germline assignment: CDR1 SGHDN and CDR2 FVKESK. The CDR3 spans 16 residues. CDR3 DNA: TGTGCCAGCAGCCAAGGTTTCCTAGCGGGCACAGATACGCAGTATTTT. Protein: CASSQGFLAGTDTQYF.